The clone carrying this T cell receptor (beta chain) came up a few times. Antigen: not known. Method: immunoSEQ multiplex PCR; TCRdb's copy keeps in-frame clones and lacks some. The data hold tens of thousands of clones, with more than 75% observed a single time. The trim removed 6 bases at V and 1 base at J, leaving 2 bases unmatched. CDR3 length: 15 amino acids. Germline loops: CDR1 ENHRY, CDR2 SYGVKD. This entry belongs to a study of Tregs in tolerant kidney transplant recipients. Mixed chimerism was transient after nonmyeloablative marrow transplants from related graft donors. Unstimulated Tregs (CD4+CD25+CD127-) and CD4+CD25- non-Tregs were sorted from PBMCs. Overall study results and limits: The small number of patients limits these findings pending further validation. Tolerant patients' donor-specific Tregs expanded beyond overall Tregs, suggesting antigen-driven growth. For some patients, primers changed over time, blocking nucleotide-level comparison.

This receptor was taken from a human patient who received a combined kidney and bone marrow transplant. Some of the T cells may derive from the graft donor. The V call is TRBV10-3, the J call TRBJ1-3; 11 bases fit TRBD1. The sequencing used CD4+ T cells from blood (PBMCs), collected 6 months after the transplant. The CDR3 DNA follows: TGTGCCATCAGGGGACAGGGGGGATCTGGAAACACCATATATTTT. The encoded protein is CAIRGQGGSGNTIYF.